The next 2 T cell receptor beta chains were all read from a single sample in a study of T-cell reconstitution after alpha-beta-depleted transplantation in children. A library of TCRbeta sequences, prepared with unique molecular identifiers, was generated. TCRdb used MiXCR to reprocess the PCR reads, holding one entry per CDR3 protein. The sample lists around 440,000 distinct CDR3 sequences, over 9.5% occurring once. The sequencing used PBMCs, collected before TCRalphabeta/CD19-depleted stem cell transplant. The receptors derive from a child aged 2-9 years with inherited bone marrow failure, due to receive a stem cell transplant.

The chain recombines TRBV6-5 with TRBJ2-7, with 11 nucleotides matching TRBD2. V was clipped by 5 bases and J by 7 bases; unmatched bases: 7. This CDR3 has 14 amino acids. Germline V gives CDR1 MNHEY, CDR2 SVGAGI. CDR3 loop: CASSDTSGSPEQYF. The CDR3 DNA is TGTGCCAGCAGTGATACTAGCGGGAGTCCTGAGCAGTACTTC.

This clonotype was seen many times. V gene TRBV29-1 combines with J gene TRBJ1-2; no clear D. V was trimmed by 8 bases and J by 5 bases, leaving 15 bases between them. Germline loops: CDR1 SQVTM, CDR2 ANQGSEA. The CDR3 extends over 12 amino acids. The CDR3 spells CSYGLSGYGYTF. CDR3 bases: TGCAGCTATGGACTTTCCGGTTATGGCTACACCTTC. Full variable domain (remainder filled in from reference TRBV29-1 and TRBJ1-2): SAVISQKPSRDICQRGTSLTIQCQVDSQVTMMFWYRQQPGQSLTLIATANQGSEATYESGFVIDKFPISRPNLTFSTLTVSNMSPEDSSIYLCSYGLSGYGYTFGSGTRLTVV.